The entry that follows covers one TCR beta chain sequence. Its antigen is not identified. Assay: immunoSEQ multiplex PCR; the TCRdb copy retains only in-frame clones and omits some. This table holds under 95,000 clones, nearly 90% found once. The entry originates in a study of T cell responses to AZD1222 COVID-19 vaccine. Study background: Second-dose intervals of approximately 4 or approximately 12 weeks were pooled.

Study findings and constraints: Receipt of two AZD1222 doses was followed by a rise in Spike-specific TCR breadth and depth. The sample set comprised mostly white British donors with more females, and clonal diversity was possibly underestimated. Spike regions recognized by vaccine-associated CD4 TCRs spanned the protein, led by 160-218 and 743-854.

This receptor was identified in an adult in good health. Sample: peripheral blood, taken on day 0 of AZD1222 vaccination.

Here the CDR3 DNA reads TGCGCCAGCAGCTACGAGGGCTCCGCGGAGACCCAGTACTTC. It codes for CASSYEGSAETQYF. The chain uses TRBV4-1 and TRBJ2-5; D is possibly TRBD2 (5 bases). This CDR3 has 14 amino acids. Germline V CDR1 and CDR2: MGHRA, YSYEKL. V dropped 5 bases and J dropped 5 bases, with 15 bases sitting between them.